The following is a T cell receptor beta chain sequence with its context. This entry belongs to a study of blood T cell repertoires in COVID-19. Overall study: Samples of COVID-19 (acute and convalescent) were obtained from the United States, Italy and Spain. The cDNA or gDNA used as material had been derived from T cells, B-cell-depleted T cells, or PBMCs.

The germline CDR1 and CDR2 sequences are SGHKS and YYEKEE (reference sequence). This CDR3 has 14 amino acids. V gave up 3 bases and J gave up 8 bases; unmatched junction bases: 6. In the original workflow: Scientists estimated how many nucleated cells there were by amplifying reference gene primers. Repertoires were generated with immunoSEQ multiplex PCR, while TCRdb's copy carries only in-frame clones and drops some. That table gives V, J and clone size, and the DNA gave D and trimming. Found here are about 260,000 clones, about nine tenths of them singletons; the top ten hold 2.2%. This TCR was recovered from a woman aged 45-65 years who had recovered from COVID-19. The chain joins TRBV5-5 to TRBJ2-1; 9 bases agree with TRBD1. The sequencing sample was made of peripheral blood. CDR3 coding DNA: TGTGCCAGCAGCTCAGGGACAGGGCACTATGAGCAGTTCTTC. This sequence encodes CASSSGTGHYEQFF.